This is a list of T cell receptor beta chains from one sample in a study of Graves' ophthalmopathy and Graves' hyperthyroidism. Using its own MiXCR run on the multiplex PCR reads, TCRdb lists one record per CDR3 protein. The table shows approximately 210,000 distinct CDR3 sequences, with under 30% occurring only once. The specimen was peripheral blood. The receptors were gathered from a man between 45 and 60 years old with Graves' ophthalmopathy. The conserved cysteine and the conserved F or W are not part of the CDR3 here. The D gene is left open where the match is weak.

D gene	V gene	J gene	CDR3 protein
TRBD1	TRBV12-3/TRBV12-4	TRBJ1-5	ASSAWTGDQPQH
.	TRBV28	TRBJ2-7	ASSLSGLSYEQY
.	TRBV27	TRBJ1-1	ASGRWGTDTEAF
.	TRBV5-1	TRBJ1-5	ASSLLGNGQPQH
.	TRBV5-1	TRBJ2-5	ASSLVSSKETQY
.	TRBV12-3/TRBV12-4	TRBJ1-3	ASSFGGSNTIY
.	TRBV7-9	TRBJ2-5	ASSLAGAGEETQY
.	TRBV28	TRBJ2-5	ASRGAGGGQETQY
.	TRBV24-1	TRBJ1-5	ATSTIGGPQH
.	TRBV30	TRBJ1-3	ASGQGRNTIY
.	TRBV6-5	TRBJ2-7	ASSYPTRGGEQY
.	TRBV12-3/TRBV12-4	TRBJ1-2	ASSLTGMNYGYT
TRBD2	TRBV19	TRBJ2-2	ASSILLPTSGNTGELF
.	TRBV20-1	TRBJ2-2	SASQASTGELF
.	TRBV11-1	TRBJ2-7	ASSLAYRGQQY
.	TRBV7-2	TRBJ1-2	ASSLRGGELYGYT
.	TRBV10-2	TRBJ1-3	ASSESRGGQMGNTIY
TRBD1	TRBV3-1	TRBJ2-5	ASSPSYGQGKTQY
.	TRBV28	TRBJ1-1	ASRSPYRVSNTEAF
TRBD1	TRBV27	TRBJ1-2	ASSTDRGRGYT
.	TRBV2	TRBJ2-7	ASKVREYEQY
TRBD2	TRBV29-1	TRBJ2-7	SVNLAETLSSYEQY
.	TRBV15	TRBJ2-2	ATSSAFIRTGELF
TRBD1	TRBV15	TRBJ1-5	ATSRQGTYNQPQH
.	TRBV28	TRBJ2-5	ASSLKYQETQY
.	TRBV12-3/TRBV12-4	TRBJ2-7	ASSYSLPYEQY
.	TRBV28	TRBJ2-2	ASSFLLGPTNTGELF
TRBD1	TRBV28	TRBJ1-5	ASSLFGQDQPQH
.	TRBV28	TRBJ2-7	ASSLPGLQDEQY
.	TRBV12-3/TRBV12-4	TRBJ1-6	ASSPVGSPLH
.	TRBV13	TRBJ1-1	ASSLAPNTEAF
TRBD2	TRBV20-1	TRBJ2-7	SARDVASGGYEQY
TRBD1	TRBV24-1	TRBJ2-7	ATSDATGALPYEQY
TRBD1	TRBV6-4	TRBJ2-7	ASSASPPGQAYYEQY
.	TRBV6-2/TRBV6-3	TRBJ2-7	ASSLPGTTRYEQY
.	TRBV29-1	TRBJ2-7	SVLGGGSLAYEQY
.	TRBV27	TRBJ2-7	ASSLRGPARYEQY
.	TRBV28	TRBJ1-2	ASSLQRGYGYT
.	TRBV29-1	TRBJ1-2	SVTGYDGYT
.	TRBV7-9	TRBJ1-2	ASSLQFVTTNYGYT
.	TRBV2	TRBJ2-7	ASSAGGGWGYEQY